Listed below are T cell receptor beta chains from one sample, sequenced in a study of identical twins. A single record per CDR3 protein comes from TCRdb applying MiXCR to the 5' RACE reads. The repertoire includes hundreds of thousands of distinct CDR3 sequences, roughly 20% of them detected once, and over 10% sits in the top ten. Separately, the same data were catalogued under a study of T cells expressing NK-cell markers.

The specimen sequenced was PBMCs. These receptors were taken from a woman in her late teens or twenties in good health. CDR3s leave out the opening cysteine and the closing phenylalanine or tryptophan. The order of the fields is J gene, V gene, clone size, CDR3 protein. Where a row states a size, it is once, few, many or the class of an expanded clone; other rows omit it.

TRBJ2-2,TRBV10-1,.,ASSDQRTNTGELF
TRBJ2-1,TRBV4-1,few,ASSPDRSHNEQF
TRBJ2-5,TRBV4-2,few,ASSQGRGLAGVRQETQY
TRBJ2-7,TRBV5-1,.,ASSLVGGQSYEQY
TRBJ2-3,TRBV27,few,ASSLSFIDTQY
TRBJ1-1,TRBV12-3/TRBV12-4,many,ASRPRVNTEAF
TRBJ2-5,TRBV6-1,.,ASSEAAGGAGETQY
TRBJ2-5,TRBV7-2,.,ASSNGGTQY
TRBJ2-6,TRBV11-3,once,ASSLGAISGANVLT
TRBJ2-1,TRBV12-3/TRBV12-4,many,ASSFLGTSYNEQF
TRBJ1-1,TRBV20-1,few,SARDADRGNTEAF
TRBJ2-6,TRBV7-9,.,AGLSGGLGANVLT
TRBJ1-2,TRBV12-3/TRBV12-4,.,ASRSTGGYT
TRBJ2-7,TRBV7-2,few,ASSLSGQGLDEQY
TRBJ2-7,TRBV6-5,many,YSRSPYEQY
TRBJ1-1,TRBV5-6,few,ASSLERRETEAF
TRBJ2-5,TRBV10-3,few,AISETNKQETQY
TRBJ1-6,TRBV20-1,few,SAIGTDTNSPLH
TRBJ1-5,TRBV30,.,AWSVQGHQPQH
TRBJ1-6,TRBV27,few,ASSLGFGNSPLH
TRBJ1-3,TRBV5-6,.,ASSLAGRGLGNTIY
TRBJ2-5,TRBV25-1,few,ASSESWSRNRGLAETQY
TRBJ2-3,TRBV5-1,few,ASSLYSAPTDTQY
TRBJ2-7,TRBV6-2/TRBV6-3,.,ASSYSKSSASSYEQY
TRBJ2-3,TRBV7-9,.,ASSLDGGGDTQY
TRBJ2-7,TRBV3-1,few,ASSHRRNRASEQY
TRBJ2-3,TRBV5-6,few,ASSLRISADTQY
TRBJ2-7,TRBV6-1,.,ASSLSGPGNEQY
TRBJ2-3,TRBV20-1,few,SARGTGRLADTQY
TRBJ2-1,TRBV5-6,few,ASSFRGRNWEQF
TRBJ2-3,TRBV7-8,many,ASSILAGIYADTQY
TRBJ2-2,TRBV2,few,ASTGNTGELF
TRBJ2-7,TRBV12-5,.,ASGLAPTTLSYEQY
TRBJ2-1,TRBV20-1,.,SAPRVGGPPEQF
TRBJ2-1,TRBV20-1,.,SATLAGGSVNEQF
TRBJ2-2,TRBV12-3/TRBV12-4,.,TSSSLQERERATGELF
TRBJ2-1,TRBV12-3/TRBV12-4,.,ASSQNTRIGYNEQF
TRBJ2-7,TRBV7-2,few,ASSKTESPYEQY
TRBJ2-1,TRBV20-1,.,SASRSLGEQF
TRBJ2-1,TRBV7-9,.,ASSHGLAGGHEQF
TRBJ1-2,TRBV6-2/TRBV6-3,.,ASKPEGRYGYT
TRBJ1-5,TRBV6-4,.,ASSDGGQPQH
TRBJ2-2,TRBV29-1,few,SVTRGSGELF
TRBJ1-1,TRBV6-6,few,ASSYEENTEAF
TRBJ2-3,TRBV18,once,ASSPFTGRSDTQY